Listed here are 21 T cell receptor beta chains from one sample, sequenced in a study of shared clonotypes between healthy human individuals. Positive CCR7 selection of CD45RO-negative cells yielded the naive CD8 cells, and terminally differentiated effector memory CD45RA+ cells were excluded. Repertoires were generated with immunoSEQ multiplex PCR, while TCRdb's copy carries only in-frame clones and drops some. The data hold about 2.1 million clones, with 93% observed a single time. The sequenced sample was naive CD8+ T cells from PBMCs. These receptors were collected from a young man in good health. Some clones in this sample may be carry-over from other donors' samples.

The V call is TRBV4-1, the J call TRBJ2-1, with D possibly matching TRBD1 (5 bases). Per the germline V gene, CDR1 is MGHRA and CDR2 is YSYEKL. This CDR3 is 12 amino acids long. Trimming took 3 bases from V and 9 from J, leaving 9 bases between them. CDR3 protein: CASSHIGVEQFF. For the CDR3, the DNA is TGCGCCAGCAGCCATATAGGGGTTGAGCAGTTCTTC.

CDR3 nucleotides: TGTGCCAGCAGCGGCCCAGGGGGGAGATTTTACGAGCAGTACTTC. This gives the protein CASSGPGGRFYEQYF. This sequence joins TRBV7-9 and TRBJ2-7, with a weak D call TRBD1 (7 bases). Trimming removed 5 bases at V and 4 bases at J, with 18 bases between. The CDR3 has 15 residues. From germline, CDR1 is SEHNR and CDR2 FQNEAQ (reference sequence).

This rearrangement joins TRBV11-3 to TRBJ2-3, with D uncertain. The CDR3 has 13 amino acids. CDR1 and CDR2 (germline): SGHNT, YENEEA. V was trimmed by 3 bases and J by 3 bases, leaving 7 bases between them. CDR3 in amino acids: CASSFGRTDTQYF. The CDR3 DNA reads TGTGCCAGCAGCTTCGGAAGGACAGATACGCAGTATTTT. The full variable domain, rest sourced from reference TRBV11-3 and TRBJ2-3, is EAGVVQSPRYKIIEKKQPVAFWCNPISGHNTLYWYLQNLGQGPELLIRYENEEAVDDSQLPKDRFSAERLKGVDSTLKIQPAELGDSAVYLCASSFGRTDTQYFGPGTRLTVL.

This chain connects TRBV5-1 to TRBJ1-2, with 7 bases lining up with TRBD1. Germline CDR1 reads SGHRS; CDR2 reads YFSETQ. V lost 2 bases and J lost 3; bases outside the gene matches: 7. CDR3 length equals 15 residues. The CDR3 nucleotides read TGCGCCAGCAGCTTCGACAGGGCTTTCGACTATGGCTACACCTTC. It yields the protein CASSFDRAFDYGYTF.

The rearrangement joins TRBV13 to TRBJ2-7, with D perhaps being TRBD1 or TRBD2 (5 bases each). V shed 1 base and J shed 0 bases, with 13 bases lying between them. This CDR3 comprises 16 residues. The germline V gene encodes CDR1 PRHDT and CDR2 FYEKMQ (reference sequence). In DNA, the CDR3 is TGTGCCAGCAGCTTAGTGGGCGAGGGGAACTCCTACGAGCAGTACTTC. Translating gives CASSLVGEGNSYEQYF. Based on the CDR3 plus reference TRBV13 and TRBJ2-7, the full variable domain is AAGVIQSPRHLIKEKRETATLKCYPIPRHDTVYWYQQGPGQDPQFLISFYEKMQSDKGSIPDRFSAQQFSDYHSELNMSSLELGDSALYFCASSLVGEGNSYEQYFGPGTRLTVT.

The rearrangement links TRBV9 to TRBJ1-3; the D gene is possibly TRBD1 (5 bases). CDR3 size: 14 residues. CDR1 is SGDLS, CDR2 YYNGEE, per germline. Trimming pared 6 bases from V and 3 bases from J, leaving 13 bases between. The CDR3 protein is CASNQGVGGNTIYF. CDR3 DNA sequence: TGTGCCAGCAACCAGGGTGTTGGTGGAAACACCATATATTTT.

This sequence joins TRBV9 and TRBJ2-7, with D perhaps matching TRBD1 or TRBD2 (6 bases each). Trimming took 5 bases from V and 1 from J, leaving 10 bases between them. This CDR3 has 13 residues. Germline lookup yields CDR1 SGDLS and CDR2 YYNGEE. CDR3 coding DNA: TGTGCCAGCAGTCGGGGGCATTCCTACGAGCAGTACTTC. Its protein is CASSRGHSYEQYF.

The chain combines TRBV6-5 with TRBJ2-5; TRBD2 matches 9 bases. The J segment lost 5 bases and the V segment lost 0 bases, leaving 4 bases of the junction unmatched. The germline V gene has CDR1 MNHEY and CDR2 SVGAGI. This CDR3 comprises 15 residues. The CDR3 nucleotides are TGTGCCAGCAGTTACTCAAGAGCGGGAGGCGAGACCCAGTACTTC. Translating it yields CASSYSRAGGETQYF.

The rearrangement links TRBV10-3 to TRBJ2-1; no firm D call. Germline V CDR1 and CDR2: ENHRY, SYGVKD. The V and J ends lost 4 bases and 10 bases respectively, with 20 bases between them. There are 15 residues in the CDR3. The CDR3 region is CAISGSAAISVEQFF. The CDR3 DNA reads as TGTGCCATCAGTGGGTCGGCAGCCATTTCTGTCGAGCAGTTCTTC.

The V gene is TRBV19, the J gene TRBJ1-1, with D unresolved. Between the trimmed V and J ends, which lost 3 bases and 0 bases, there was a span of 14 bases. The CDR3 totals 16 residues. Per germline, CDR1 LNHDA and CDR2 SQIVND (reference sequence). CDR3 DNA: TGTGCCAGTAGTATCCGGGGAGGGAATATGAACACTGAAGCTTTCTTT. Protein sequence: CASSIRGGNMNTEAFF.

V usage is TRBV15 and J usage is TRBJ2-1, with TRBD1 identical over 8 bases. Germline-derived CDR1 and CDR2 are LNHNV and YYDKDF (reference sequence). The CDR3 runs to 14 residues. The V gene end was trimmed by 11 bases and the J gene end by 2 bases; junction bases not matched to a gene: 8. The CDR3: CASALQGAYNEQFF. In nucleotides, the CDR3 is TGTGCCTCAGCGCTACAGGGGGCCTACAATGAGCAGTTCTTC.

The V and J genes are TRBV28 and TRBJ2-7, with D unresolved. The V and J ends lost 5 bases and 0 bases respectively, with 20 bases between them. Germline CDR1 and CDR2: MDHEN and SYDVKM. There are 17 residues in the CDR3. The CDR3 region has the DNA TGTGCCAGCAGTCGAAGACCGCGAATTTTAAGCTCCTACGAGCAGTACTTC. Translating gives CASSRRPRILSSYEQYF.

This clone has only one observation. The gene calls are TRBV4-2 and TRBJ2-7; 10 nucleotides agree with TRBD2. The CDR3 is made up of 16 amino acids. CDR1 and CDR2 from the germline V gene are LGHNA and YNFKEQ. Trimming took 0 bases from V and 3 from J; bases not matched to a gene: 5. The CDR3 DNA follows: TGTGCCAGCAGCCAAGAGAAGCGGGAGGGCTACTACGAGCAGTACTTC. Translating it yields CASSQEKREGYYEQYF.

This chain uses TRBV27 with TRBJ2-7, with TRBD2 matching 10 bases. The CDR3 length is 17 residues. Losses at the gene ends were 2 bases for V and 4 bases for J; bases not matched to a gene: 11. In germline, CDR1 is MNHEY, CDR2 SMNVEV (reference sequence). CDR3 coding DNA: TGTGCCAGCAGTTTAGGCGCTAGCGGGAGAGCGGGATACGAGCAGTACTTC. Translation gives CASSLGASGRAGYEQYF.

The chain has TRBV20-1 and TRBJ2-1; D not certain. CDR1 and CDR2 from the germline V gene are DFQATT and SNEGSKA (reference sequence). The V end was cut by 2 bases, the J end by 6 bases, with 5 bases between. The CDR3 is 11 residues long. The CDR3 region has the DNA TGCAGTGCTAGACATCTCAATGAGCAGTTCTTC. Its translation is CSARHLNEQFF.

The CDR3: CASSYLMTPNTEAFF. For the CDR3, the DNA is TGTGCCAGCAGTTACCTTATGACCCCAAACACTGAAGCTTTCTTT. The gene calls are TRBV6-6 and TRBJ1-1; D is unresolved. There are 15 residues in the CDR3. Germline CDR1 reads MNHNY; CDR2 reads SVGAGI (reference sequence). V gave up 2 bases and J gave up 2 bases, with 12 bases separating them.

The rearrangement links TRBV25-1 to TRBJ1-1; the D is unclear. From germline, CDR1 is MGHDK and CDR2 SYGVNS. The ends were cut back, 2 bases at V and 2 bases at J, with 9 bases in the middle. The CDR3 runs to 14 residues. The CDR3: CASSEQEVNTEAFF. The DNA of the CDR3 is TGTGCCAGCAGTGAACAGGAAGTCAACACTGAAGCTTTCTTT.

This rearrangement joins TRBV6-6 to TRBJ2-1; D is perhaps TRBD1 (5 bases). Looked up from germline, CDR1 is MNHNY and CDR2 is SVGAGI (reference sequence). CDR3 length: 11 amino acids. V lost 7 bases to trimming and J lost 9 bases, with 10 bases between them. CDR3 nucleotide sequence: TGTGCCAGCAAGTTAGGGGCTGAGCAGTTCTTC. It codes for CASKLGAEQFF.

This CDR3 reads CASSFRGNTEAFF. DNA of the CDR3: TGTGCCAGCAGCTTCAGGGGGAACACTGAAGCTTTCTTT. This sequence joins TRBV13 and TRBJ1-1, with D perhaps TRBD1 (6 bases). The ends were cut back, 3 bases at V and 1 base at J, with 6 bases in the middle. This CDR3 is 13 amino acids long. Germline V gene data show CDR1 as PRHDT and CDR2 as FYEKMQ (reference sequence).

This chain joins TRBV30 and TRBJ2-1; 14 bases fit TRBD2. Germline loops: CDR1 GTSNPN, CDR2 SVGIG (reference sequence). V lost 3 bases and J lost 8; bases outside the gene matches: 15. The CDR3 consists of 18 residues. CDR3 in DNA: TGTGCCTGGAGAGATTATACGGGACTAGCGGGAGTAAGCGATGAGCAGTTCTTC. It specifies CAWRDYTGLAGVSDEQFF.

The gene calls are TRBV4-1 and TRBJ1-5; possible D gene TRBD1, 5 bases. The germline V and J ends were trimmed by 1 base and 9 bases, with 13 bases remaining between them. CDR1 and CDR2 from the germline V gene are MGHRA and YSYEKL. CDR3 size: 14 residues. DNA for the CDR3: TGCGCCAGCAGCCAAGCGGGGGAAAGGGGGCCCCAGCATTTT. Protein product: CASSQAGERGPQHF.